Below are 13 T cell receptor beta chains sequenced from a single sample in a study of blood T cell repertoires in COVID-19. Sequenced by immunoSEQ multiplex PCR; TCRdb stores in-frame clones only, minus some. Among under 350,000 clones, over 85% were seen once, and the ten largest hold less than 2%. Material: peripheral blood. These receptors were obtained from a woman aged 25-40 years with COVID-19, enrolled during active disease.

Turning to this clone: Other DNA sequences of this sample code for an identical CDR3. The gene calls are TRBV9 and TRBJ2-5; 7 bases are shared with TRBD2. This CDR3 has 15 residues. Losses at the gene ends were 0 bases for V and 2 bases for J; bases not matched to a gene: 4. Germline V gene sequence: CDR1 SGDLS, CDR2 YYNGEE. CDR3 nucleotides: TGTGCCAGCAGCGTAGTGCAGGGAGGGCAAGAGACCCAGTACTTC. Translating it yields CASSVVQGGQETQYF.

The V and J genes are TRBV15 and TRBJ2-2; no clear D. The germline V gene has CDR1 LNHNV and CDR2 YYDKDF (reference sequence). The CDR3 has 15 amino acids. V lost 0 bases, J lost 1 base, and 6 bases lay in between. The CDR3 DNA reads TGTGCCACCAGCAGAGATTCGGGGAACACCGGGGAGCTGTTTTTT. Translating it yields CATSRDSGNTGELFF.

The J gene is TRBJ1-1, the V gene TRBV29-1; D is undetermined. This CDR3 is 10 amino acids long. The germline V and J ends were trimmed by 4 bases and 5 bases, with 5 bases remaining between them. Per germline, CDR1 SQVTM and CDR2 ANQGSEA. Here the CDR3 DNA reads TGCAGCGTTGGAGGGACTGAAGCTTTCTTT. This sequence encodes CSVGGTEAFF.

The chain employs TRBV27 and TRBJ2-1; TRBD1 matches 9 bases. The CDR3 extends over 18 amino acids. Trimming took 1 base from V and 6 from J; bases not matched to a gene: 13. Germline-derived CDR1 and CDR2 are MNHEY and SMNVEV (reference sequence). CDR3 nucleotides: TGTGCCAGCAGTTTATTGATTAGTGGCGGGACAGGGACCAATGAGCAGTTCTTC. Protein sequence: CASSLLISGGTGTNEQFF.

The chain uses TRBV4-2 and TRBJ1-6; tentative D call: TRBD1 (5 bases). Germline values: CDR1 LGHNA, CDR2 YNFKEQ. This CDR3 region has 15 residues. The germline V and J ends were trimmed by 0 bases and 4 bases, with 7 bases remaining between them. The CDR3 sequence: CASSQDRGYNSPLHF. The CDR3 nucleotides are TGTGCCAGCAGCCAAGATAGGGGATATAATTCACCCCTCCACTTT.

This chain links TRBV4-3 with TRBJ2-2; 8 nucleotides agree with TRBD1. This CDR3 region has 15 residues. Germline assignment: CDR1 LGHNA and CDR2 YSLEER. V lost 0 bases and J lost 7; bases outside the gene matches: 4. The CDR3 nucleotides are TGCGCCAGCAGCCAAGACTCAGGGGGCTTCGGGGAGCTGTTTTTT. It specifies CASSQDSGGFGELFF.

Written as DNA, the CDR3 is TGTGCCAGCAGCAGGACTAGCGGGGGATACAATGAGCAGTTCTTC. This encodes CASSRTSGGYNEQFF. The chain carries TRBV7-9 and TRBJ2-1, with TRBD2 identical over 13 bases. Germline-derived CDR1 and CDR2 are SEHNR and FQNEAQ (reference sequence). The CDR3 consists of 15 residues. J gave up 4 bases and V 5 bases, and 2 bases lay outside the gene matches. Full variable domain (missing parts from reference TRBV7-9 and TRBJ2-1): DTGVSQNPRHKITKRGQNVTFRCDPISEHNRLYWYRQTLGQGPEFLTYFQNEAQLEKSRLLSDRFSAERPKGSFSTLEIQRTEQGDSAMYLCASSRTSGGYNEQFFGPGTRLTVL.

The chain carries TRBV7-2 and TRBJ2-1; 8 bases fit TRBD1. This CDR3 is built from 15 residues. Germline V CDR1 and CDR2: SGHTA, FQGNSA. V was clipped by 9 bases and J by 4 bases; unmatched bases: 11. The CDR3 nucleotides are TGTGCCAGTCGTTCCGGGACAGGAGCGTACAATGAGCAGTTCTTC. This translates into CASRSGTGAYNEQFF.

The J gene is TRBJ2-1, the V gene TRBV10-2, with D hard to call. Per the germline V gene, CDR1 is WSHSY and CDR2 is SAAADI. Trimming pared 1 base from V and 7 bases from J, leaving 2 bases between. This CDR3 has 11 residues. CDR3 in amino acids: CASSELNEQFF. For the CDR3, the DNA is TGCGCCAGCAGTGAGTTAAATGAGCAGTTCTTC.

The rearrangement links TRBV6-2 or TRBV6-3 to TRBJ2-1, with D possibly being TRBD1 (5 bases). Trimming cost V 5 bases and J 12 bases, with 17 bases left between them. The CDR3 spans 13 residues. CDR1 and CDR2 from the germline V gene are MNHEY and SVGEGT. The CDR3 region is CASSGRQISRQFF. DNA of the CDR3: TGTGCCAGCAGTGGTCGACAGATCTCGAGGCAGTTCTTC.

This rearrangement joins TRBV5-1 to TRBJ1-6, with 7 bases matching TRBD1. CDR1 and CDR2 (germline): SGHRS, YFSETQ. The CDR3 contains 14 residues. V trimming: 4 bases; J trimming: 6 bases; junction bases outside the gene matches: 4. The CDR3 loop reads CASSPGQINSPLHF. The CDR3 DNA is TGCGCCAGCAGCCCGGGACAGATTAATTCACCCCTCCACTTT.

This sequence joins TRBV5-8 and TRBJ2-1; the match to TRBD1 covers 7 bases. The germline CDR1 and CDR2 sequences are SGHTS and YDEGEE. This CDR3 region has 15 residues. V lost 4 bases and J lost 4; bases outside the gene matches: 8. CDR3 region: CASSVGTVAYNEQFF. CDR3 DNA: TGTGCCAGCAGCGTCGGGACAGTCGCATACAATGAGCAGTTCTTC.

The CDR3 DNA follows: TGCGCCAGCAGTTCTAGCGGGGGATCCCAAGAGACCCAGTACTTC. Its protein is CASSSSGGSQETQYF. The chain employs TRBV10-2 and TRBJ2-5; 10 bases align to TRBD2. There are 15 residues in the CDR3. With 5 bases clipped from V and 1 base from J, the junction kept 4 bases outside the gene matches. Germline loops: CDR1 WSHSY, CDR2 SAAADI.